The 7 T cell receptor beta chains in this list originate from one sample, sequenced in a study of beta chain features in type 1 diabetes. Investigators reverse transcribed all isolated RNA, so they sequenced expressed TCRB transcripts. Produced via immunoSEQ multiplex PCR; TCRdb's table is partial and in-frame only. The table shows fewer than 70,000 clones, with approximately 60% occurring only once. Study observations and caveats: Patients with Type 1 diabetes showed moderately but significantly shorter TCRB CDR3s in all four CD4+ subsets.

For these receptors, no antigen is known. Sequenced sample: stem cell memory CD4+ T cells from blood. Source of these receptors: a woman between 25 and 40 years old with type 1 diabetes.

The CDR3 here is CASSQEKREGRNEQFF. The CDR3 DNA follows: TGCGCCAGCAGCCAAGAAAAGCGGGAGGGCCGAAATGAGCAGTTCTTC. The gene calls are TRBV4-1 and TRBJ2-1; TRBD2 agrees at 10 bases. Germline-derived CDR1 and CDR2 are MGHRA and YSYEKL. Germline trimming cut 0 bases from V and 7 bases from J; bases unmatched to any gene: 6. The CDR3 is 16 amino acids.

This sequence joins TRBV5-1 and TRBJ2-5, with 9 bases fitting TRBD1. V lost 3 bases to trimming and J lost 5 bases; unmatched junction nucleotides: 11. The germline CDR1 and CDR2 sequences are SGHRS and YFSETQ. The CDR3 contains 16 residues. CDR3 coding DNA: TGCGCCAGCAGCTCTCTAGGACAGGGGCCGGGGGAGACCCAGTACTTC. Translating it yields CASSSLGQGPGETQYF. The whole variable domain, remainder taken from reference TRBV5-1 and TRBJ2-5, is KAGVTQTPRYLIKTRGQQVTLSCSPISGHRSVSWYQQTPGQGLQFLFEYFSETQRNKGNFPGRFSGRQFSNSRSEMNVSTLELGDSALYLCASSSLGQGPGETQYFGPGTRLLVL.

This clone was seen more than once but under ten times. This rearrangement joins TRBV19 to TRBJ2-3, with 7 positions matching TRBD1. The CDR3 is 17 amino acids. Germline trimming cut 5 bases from V and 2 bases from J; bases unmatched to any gene: 13. Germline V gene lookup returns CDR1 LNHDA and CDR2 SQIVND (reference sequence). CDR3 protein: CASSPLGGSSYTDTQYF. For the CDR3, the DNA is TGTGCCAGTAGTCCCCTAGGGGGCTCATCCTACACAGATACGCAGTATTTT.

CDR3 in amino acids: CASRVGTPFGGEQFF. CDR3 bases: TGTGCCAGCAGAGTCGGGACTCCCTTCGGGGGTGAGCAGTTCTTC. The chain couples TRBV7-2 to TRBJ2-1, with D tentatively TRBD2 (6 bases). Germline CDR1 SGHTA, CDR2 FQGNSA. V lost 6 bases and J lost 9, with 21 bases in between. This CDR3 comprises 15 residues.

The chain uses TRBV11-2 and TRBJ2-3; 8 nucleotides align to TRBD1. The CDR3 extends over 14 amino acids. Losses at the gene ends were 6 bases for V and 5 bases for J; bases not matched to a gene: 7. In germline, CDR1 is SGHAT, CDR2 FQNNGV. The CDR3 reads CASRPSTGVDTQYF. CDR3 DNA: TGTGCCAGCAGGCCCTCGACAGGGGTAGATACGCAGTATTTT. The full variable domain, its missing parts supplied by reference TRBV11-2 and TRBJ2-3, is EAGVAQSPRYKIIEKRQSVAFWCNPISGHATLYWYQQILGQGPKLLIQFQNNGVVDDSQLPKDRFSAERLKGVDSTLKIQPAKLEDSAVYLCASRPSTGVDTQYFGPGTRLTVL.

For this clone: Different DNA sequences within this sample yield the same CDR3. J is TRBJ2-2 and V is TRBV19; 7 nucleotides match TRBD1. J was trimmed by 1 base and V by 9 bases; bases with no gene match: 8. From germline, CDR1 is LNHDA and CDR2 SQIVND (reference sequence). The CDR3 totals 15 residues. DNA for the CDR3: TGTGCCAGCAAAACCGGGACAGAGAACACCGGGGAGCTGTTTTTT. Translating gives CASKTGTENTGELFF.

This sequence joins TRBV6-5 and TRBJ1-2; D remains unclear. V was pared by 0 bases and J by 4 bases, with 15 bases between. CDR3 size: 16 residues. Germline V gene data show CDR1 as MNHEY and CDR2 as SVGAGI. The CDR3 DNA follows: TGTGCCAGCAGTTACTCGGCAGGTACGGGGAGCTATGGCTACACCTTC. As protein: CASSYSAGTGSYGYTF.